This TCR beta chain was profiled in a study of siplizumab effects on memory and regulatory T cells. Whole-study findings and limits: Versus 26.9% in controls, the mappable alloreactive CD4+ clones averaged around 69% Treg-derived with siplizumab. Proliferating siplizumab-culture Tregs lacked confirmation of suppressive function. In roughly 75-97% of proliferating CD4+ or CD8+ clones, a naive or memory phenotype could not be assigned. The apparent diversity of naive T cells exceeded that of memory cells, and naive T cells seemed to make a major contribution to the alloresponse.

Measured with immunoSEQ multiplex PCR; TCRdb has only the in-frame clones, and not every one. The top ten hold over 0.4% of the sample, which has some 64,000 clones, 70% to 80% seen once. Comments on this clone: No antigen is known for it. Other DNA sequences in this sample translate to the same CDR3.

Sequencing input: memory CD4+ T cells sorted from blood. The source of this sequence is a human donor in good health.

The chain's CDR3 is CASSLGGASTYEQYF. For the CDR3, the DNA is TGCGCCAGCAGCTTAGGGGGGGCCTCGACCTACGAGCAGTACTTC. The rearrangement links TRBV5-1 to TRBJ2-7; TRBD2 might be the D (7 bases). V gave up 2 bases and J gave up 2 bases, with 14 bases separating them. CDR1 is SGHRS, CDR2 YFSETQ, per germline. The CDR3 has 15 residues.